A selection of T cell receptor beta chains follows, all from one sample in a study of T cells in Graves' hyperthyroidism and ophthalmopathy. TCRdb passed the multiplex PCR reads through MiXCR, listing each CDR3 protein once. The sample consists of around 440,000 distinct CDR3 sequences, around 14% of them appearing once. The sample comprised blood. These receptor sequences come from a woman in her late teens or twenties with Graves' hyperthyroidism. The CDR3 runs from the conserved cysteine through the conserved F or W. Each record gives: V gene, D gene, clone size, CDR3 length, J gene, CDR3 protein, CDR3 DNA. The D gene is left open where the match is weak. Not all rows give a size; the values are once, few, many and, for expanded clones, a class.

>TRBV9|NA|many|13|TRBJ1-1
CASSGPGHTEAFF
TGTGCCAGCAGTGGACCGGGGCACACTGAAGCTTTCTTT
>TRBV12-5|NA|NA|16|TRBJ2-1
CASGLVDGPVLNEQFF
TGTGCTAGTGGTTTGGTTGACGGGCCGGTCTTGAATGAGCAGTTCTTC
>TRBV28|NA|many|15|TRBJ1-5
CASSLRLFSNQPQHF
TGTGCCAGCAGTTTGAGGCTGTTTAGCAATCAGCCCCAGCATTTT
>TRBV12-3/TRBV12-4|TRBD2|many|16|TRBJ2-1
CASSPGTSFSYNEQFF
TGTGCCAGCAGTCCCGGGACTAGTTTTTCCTACAATGAGCAGTTCTTC
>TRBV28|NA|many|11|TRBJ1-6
CASSLYGSLHF
TGTGCCAGCAGTTTATATGGTTCCCTCCACTTT
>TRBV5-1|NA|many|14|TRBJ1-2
CASSLDTANYGYTF
TGCGCCAGCAGCTTGGACACAGCCAACTATGGCTACACCTTC
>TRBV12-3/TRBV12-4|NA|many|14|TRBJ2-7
CASSLGPTVYGQYF
TGTGCCAGCAGTTTAGGGCCGACAGTCTACGGGCAGTACTTC
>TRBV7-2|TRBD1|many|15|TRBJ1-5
CASSPFGTGGQPQHF
TGTGCCAGCAGCCCCTTCGGGACAGGGGGGCAGCCCCAGCATTTT
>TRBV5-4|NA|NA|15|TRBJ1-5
CASSLGGAGNQPQHF
TGTGCCAGCAGCTTGGGGGGGGCGGGCAATCAGCCCCAGCATTTT
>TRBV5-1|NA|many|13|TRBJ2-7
CASNPVTSTEQYF
TGCGCCAGCAATCCGGTGACTAGTACCGAGCAGTACTTC
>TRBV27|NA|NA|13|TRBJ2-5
CASSRIRAETQYF
TGTGCCAGCAGTAGAATAAGGGCGGAGACCCAGTACTTC
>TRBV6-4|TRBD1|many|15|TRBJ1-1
CASPWTGVMNTEAFF
TGTGCCAGTCCCTGGACAGGCGTTATGAACACTGAAGCTTTCTTT
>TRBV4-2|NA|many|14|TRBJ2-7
CASSQEFGGYEQYF
TGTGCCAGCAGCCAAGAGTTTGGAGGCTACGAGCAGTACTTC
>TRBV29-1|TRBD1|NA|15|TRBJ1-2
CSVRRVTGGDYGYTF
TGCAGCGTTCGGAGGGTTACAGGGGGAGACTATGGCTACACCTTC
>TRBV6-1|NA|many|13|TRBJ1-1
CASRHTRNTEAFF
TGTGCCAGCAGACACACAAGGAACACTGAAGCTTTCTTT
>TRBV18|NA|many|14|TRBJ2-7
CASSLSTAAHEQYF
TGTGCCAGCTCACTTTCGACAGCTGCCCACGAGCAGTACTTC
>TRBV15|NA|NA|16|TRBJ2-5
CATSSWSGKDQETQYF
TGTGCCACCAGCAGTTGGAGCGGCAAAGATCAAGAGACCCAGTACTTC
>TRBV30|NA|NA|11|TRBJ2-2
CTWSITWELFF
TGTACCTGGAGTATTACCTGGGAGCTGTTTTTT
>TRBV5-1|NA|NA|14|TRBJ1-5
CASSLGMVGQPQHF
TGCGCCAGCAGCTTGGGGATGGTCGGTCAGCCCCAGCATTTT
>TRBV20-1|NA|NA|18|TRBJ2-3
CSARWLHGPRPSTDTQYF
TGCAGTGCTAGGTGGCTGCACGGCCCCCGTCCTAGCACAGATACGCAGTATTTT
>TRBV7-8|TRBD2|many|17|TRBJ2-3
CASSPRGGTSSTDTQYF
TGTGCCAGCAGCCCCCGGGGGGGGACTTCCAGCACAGATACGCAGTATTTT
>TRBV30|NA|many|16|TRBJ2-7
CAWSPFGATYSYEQYF
TGTGCCTGGAGCCCCTTCGGAGCGACATACTCCTACGAGCAGTACTTC